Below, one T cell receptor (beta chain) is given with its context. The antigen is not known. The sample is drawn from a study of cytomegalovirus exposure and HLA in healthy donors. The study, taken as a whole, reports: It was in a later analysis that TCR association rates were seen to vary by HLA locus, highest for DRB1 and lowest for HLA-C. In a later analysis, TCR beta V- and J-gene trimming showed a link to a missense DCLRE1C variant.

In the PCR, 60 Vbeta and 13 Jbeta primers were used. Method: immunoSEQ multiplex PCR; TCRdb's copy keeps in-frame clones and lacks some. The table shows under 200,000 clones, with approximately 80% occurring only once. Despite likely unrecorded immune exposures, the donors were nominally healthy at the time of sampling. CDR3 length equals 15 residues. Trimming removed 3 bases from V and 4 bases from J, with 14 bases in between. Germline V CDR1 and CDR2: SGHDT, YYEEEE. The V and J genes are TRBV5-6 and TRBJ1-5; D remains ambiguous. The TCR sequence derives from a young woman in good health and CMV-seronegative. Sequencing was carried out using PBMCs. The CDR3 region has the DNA TGTGCCAGCAGCTCTCTAACTTCAGGTAATCAGCCCCAGCATTTT. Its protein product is CASSSLTSGNQPQHF.